Following are 22 T cell receptor beta chains from one sample sequenced in a study of blood T cell repertoires in COVID-19. Clones were read by immunoSEQ multiplex PCR, and TCRdb kept only the in-frame ones, dropping some. This sample has 280,000 or so clones, with around 88% found just once. The sample consisted of peripheral blood. Source of these receptors: a woman aged 30 to 39 who had recovered from COVID-19.

This rearrangement joins TRBV7-8 to TRBJ1-5; 7 bases match TRBD1. Germline CDR1 SGHVS, CDR2 FQNEAQ. The V gene end was trimmed by 2 bases and the J gene end by 5 bases; junction bases not matched to a gene: 6. The CDR3 is 15 amino acids. This chain's CDR3 is CASSLSSGGDQPQHF. The CDR3 DNA is TGTGCCAGCAGCTTATCTTCAGGGGGAGATCAGCCCCAGCATTTT.

V gene TRBV5-5 combines with J gene TRBJ2-6; no reliable D call. V was shortened by 2 bases and J by 2 bases, with 8 bases between the two germline ends. The CDR3 extends over 15 amino acids. The germline V gene encodes CDR1 SGHKS and CDR2 YYEKEE (reference sequence). CDR3 region: CASSFASPGANVLTF. In DNA form, the CDR3 reads TGTGCCAGCAGCTTTGCGTCCCCTGGGGCCAACGTCCTGACTTTC.

The V gene is TRBV14, the J gene TRBJ1-1; 8 nucleotides align to TRBD1. V shed 5 bases, J shed 4 bases, and the junction held 15 bases outside the gene matches. Germline loops: CDR1 SGHDN, CDR2 FVKESK. CDR3 size: 17 residues. CDR3 sequence: CASSNYPYDRGSTEAFF. For the CDR3, the DNA is TGTGCCAGCAGCAACTATCCCTATGACAGGGGAAGCACTGAAGCTTTCTTT. The variable domain in full, completed from reference TRBV14 and TRBJ1-1, reads EAGVTQFPSHSVIEKGQTVTLRCDPISGHDNLYWYRRVMGKEIKFLLHFVKESKQDESGMPNNRFLAERTGGTYSTLKVQPAELEDSGVYFCASSNYPYDRGSTEAFFGQGTRLTVV.

The chain recombines TRBV18 with TRBJ2-7; 9 positions agree with TRBD1. The ends lost 3 bases at V and 3 bases at J; junction bases unmatched: 6. Germline V lookup: CDR1 KGHSH, CDR2 LQKENI. This CDR3 has 15 amino acids. CDR3 coding DNA: TGTGCCAGCTCACCTTCGACAGGGGGTATCTACGAGCAGTACTTC. Amino acid sequence: CASSPSTGGIYEQYF.

This chain links TRBV7-2 with TRBJ2-1; 9 bases agree with TRBD2. This CDR3 region has 15 residues. V lost 1 base to trimming and J lost 8 bases; unmatched junction nucleotides: 6. CDR1 and CDR2 (germline): SGHTA, FQGNSA. The CDR3 coding sequence is TGTGCCAGCAGCTTAGTCGGGACTAGCTATGATGAGCAGTTCTTC. As protein: CASSLVGTSYDEQFF. The full variable domain, its missing parts supplied by reference TRBV7-2 and TRBJ2-1, is GAGVSQSPSNKVTEKGKDVELRCDPISGHTALYWYRQSLGQGLEFLIYFQGNSAPDKSGLPSDRFSAERTGGSVSTLTIQRTQQEDSAVYLCASSLVGTSYDEQFFGPGTRLTVL.

The rearrangement links TRBV4-1 to TRBJ1-4; 7 bases line up with TRBD1. CDR1 and CDR2 from the germline V gene are MGHRA and YSYEKL. Trimming at V came to 11 bases and at J to 8 bases, leaving 20 bases not matched to a gene. The CDR3 length is 16 residues. The CDR3 spells CASKGQLKPNHEKLFF. The DNA for the CDR3 is TGCGCCTCCAAGGGACAGCTGAAGCCTAACCACGAAAAACTGTTTTTT.

This clone showed up just a few times. This sequence joins TRBV24-1 and TRBJ2-3, with D perhaps matching TRBD1 (6 bases). V gave up 10 bases and J gave up 6 bases, with 16 bases separating them. Germline V gene sequence: CDR1 KGHDR, CDR2 SFDVKD. This CDR3 has 13 residues. The CDR3 is CATGQSHGDTQYF. CDR3 nucleotide sequence: TGTGCCACTGGACAGTCCCACGGGGATACGCAGTATTTT.

The CDR3: CASSAQGQGTEQYF. CDR3 DNA sequence: TGTGCCAGCAGTGCCCAGGGACAGGGAACCGAGCAGTACTTC. V gene TRBV2 combines with J gene TRBJ2-7; 9 bases align to TRBD1. Germline V gives CDR1 SNHLY, CDR2 FYNNEI. The CDR3 is made up of 14 amino acids. With 4 bases clipped from V and 6 bases from J, the junction kept 7 bases outside the gene matches. The whole variable domain, remainder taken from reference TRBV2 and TRBJ2-7, is EPEVTQTPSHQVTQMGQEVILRCVPISNHLYFYWYRQILGQKVEFLVSFYNNEISEKSEIFDDQFSVERPDGSNFTLKIRSTKLEDSAMYFCASSAQGQGTEQYFGPGTRLTVT.

This chain uses TRBV9 with TRBJ1-4, with D possibly TRBD1 on 5 matching bases. The germline CDR1 and CDR2 sequences are SGDLS and YYNGEE. V was cut by 0 bases and J by 6 bases, with 12 bases left in between. The CDR3 extends over 15 amino acids. For the CDR3, the DNA is TGTGCCAGCAGCGTAGCCCGGACATCTTATGAAAAACTGTTTTTT. Protein: CASSVARTSYEKLFF.

The chain recombines TRBV7-3 with TRBJ2-3, with 8 nucleotides matching TRBD2. The CDR3 length is 17 residues. The junction had 14 bases not matched to a gene; V was cut back by 4 bases and J by 5 bases. Germline loops: CDR1 SGHTA, CDR2 FQGTGA. CDR3 DNA: TGTGCCAGCAGCTCCCGCCTCAACGGGGGGGCCGTAGATACGCAGTATTTT. Protein product: CASSSRLNGGAVDTQYF.

On this clone itself: The identical CDR3 is also encoded by other nucleotide sequences in the sample. The rearrangement uses TRBV5-1 and TRBJ2-3; 10 positions match TRBD2. The V and J ends lost 4 bases and 0 bases, in that order; junction bases with no gene match: 5. CDR3 length: 16 residues. Germline V CDR1 and CDR2: SGHRS, YFSETQ. CDR3 in DNA: TGCGCCAGCAGCCCTGGACTAGCGGAGAGCACAGATACGCAGTATTTT. Translation: CASSPGLAESTDTQYF. Drawing the rest from reference TRBV5-1 and TRBJ2-3, the complete variable domain is KAGVTQTPRYLIKTRGQQVTLSCSPISGHRSVSWYQQTPGQGLQFLFEYFSETQRNKGNFPGRFSGRQFSNSRSEMNVSTLELGDSALYLCASSPGLAESTDTQYFGPGTRLTVL.

This clone has at least ten counts. This sample also contains other DNA sequences that code for the same CDR3. The chain uses TRBV3-1 (or the pseudogene TRBV3-2) and TRBJ2-7; D not resolved. Looked up from germline, CDR1 is LGHDT and CDR2 is YNNKEL (reference sequence). Deletions cut 2 bases from V and 3 bases from J, with 5 bases between. The CDR3 has 12 amino acids. The CDR3 region is CASSQRGYEQYF. DNA of the CDR3: TGTGCCAGCAGCCAACGCGGCTACGAGCAGTACTTC.

V usage is TRBV2 and J usage is TRBJ1-1; D is ambiguous. Germline loops: CDR1 SNHLY, CDR2 FYNNEI. Trimming took off 7 bases at V and 0 bases at J, with 12 bases between the two ends. The CDR3 contains 14 residues. The DNA for the CDR3 is TGTGCCAGCATGAGGGATTTCATGAACACTGAAGCTTTCTTT. Amino acids: CASMRDFMNTEAFF.

This clone was counted between two and nine times. This CDR3 is also generated by other DNA sequences in the sample. V and J are TRBV3-1 (or the pseudogene TRBV3-2) and TRBJ2-7, with a tentative D call TRBD2 (5 bases). Trimming removed 1 base from V and 7 bases from J, with 8 bases in between. CDR1 is LGHDT, CDR2 YNNKEL, per germline (reference sequence). This CDR3 is built from 12 residues. CDR3 amino acids: CASSQVSGEQYF. DNA of the CDR3: TGTGCCAGCAGCCAAGTTTCGGGGGAGCAGTACTTC.

The chain carries TRBV19 and TRBJ1-2; tentatively, D is TRBD1 (6 bases). Trimming shortened V by 7 bases and J by 3 bases, and 15 bases separated the two germline ends. CDR1 is LNHDA and CDR2 is SQIVND in the germline V gene (reference sequence). The CDR3 is 14 amino acids. This chain's CDR3 is CASKRTGNDYGYTF. The CDR3 DNA is TGTGCCAGTAAACGAACAGGGAATGACTATGGCTACACCTTC.

V gene TRBV28 combines with J gene TRBJ1-5, with D tentatively TRBD1 (6 bases). Germline CDR1 and CDR2: MDHEN and SYDVKM. Trimming removed 6 bases from V and 3 bases from J, with 12 bases in between. The CDR3 contains 14 residues. CDR3: CASRSDSHNQPQHF. In DNA form, the CDR3 reads TGTGCCAGCAGGTCGGACAGTCACAATCAGCCCCAGCATTTT.

CDR3 sequence: CAWSVSGVNTEAFF. The CDR3 bases are TGTGCCTGGAGTGTCTCAGGGGTGAACACTGAAGCTTTCTTT. The chain combines TRBV30 with TRBJ1-1, with D perhaps TRBD1 (6 bases). The CDR3 contains 14 residues. V was pared by 0 bases and J by 0 bases, with 8 bases between. CDR1 and CDR2 from the germline V gene are GTSNPN and SVGIG (reference sequence).

The chain is built from TRBV28 and TRBJ2-1; 9 positions match TRBD2. Germline trimming cut 4 bases from V and 5 bases from J; bases unmatched to any gene: 15. The germline V gene has CDR1 MDHEN and CDR2 SYDVKM. The CDR3 length is 18 residues. For the CDR3, the DNA is TGTGCCAGCAGTTACTACGCTAGCGGGACCCACACAGACAATGAGCAGTTCTTC. It yields the protein CASSYYASGTHTDNEQFF.

The rearrangement links TRBV4-2 to TRBJ1-4; 8 bases fit TRBD1. Germline V lookup: CDR1 LGHNA, CDR2 YNFKEQ. J was trimmed by 8 bases and V by 6 bases; bases with no gene match: 11. The CDR3 spans 15 residues. CDR3 sequence: CASRVRWDRKEKLFF. The DNA of the CDR3 is TGTGCCAGCAGGGTTCGATGGGACAGGAAAGAAAAACTGTTTTTT.

The rearrangement links TRBV7-9 to TRBJ2-3; D remains unclear. Per germline, CDR1 SEHNR and CDR2 FQNEAQ (reference sequence). This CDR3 has 16 amino acids. V was shortened by 1 base and J by 6 bases, with 17 bases between the two germline ends. The DNA of the CDR3 is TGTGCCAGCAGCTTAGGGGCCTTGGGCCCCAGGGATACGCAGTATTTT. Its translation is CASSLGALGPRDTQYF.

In regard to this clone: Within the sample, other DNA sequences also encode this same CDR3. CDR3 in DNA: TGTGCCAGCTCACCGGGACAGTCTTACGAGCAGTACTTC. Amino acid sequence: CASSPGQSYEQYF. The gene calls are TRBV18 and TRBJ2-7; 7 bases map to TRBD1. Trimming cost V 3 bases and J 4 bases; bases outside gene matches: 3. The CDR3 is 13 residues long. Looked up from germline, CDR1 is KGHSH and CDR2 is LQKENI.

DNA for the CDR3: TGTGCCAGCAGCCGCGGGGGAGCCGGGGAGCTGTTTTTT. This codes for CASSRGGAGELFF. The gene calls are TRBV3-1 (or the pseudogene TRBV3-2) and TRBJ2-2; 7 bases agree with TRBD2. V lost 4 bases to trimming and J lost 6 bases; unmatched junction nucleotides: 2. CDR3 length equals 13 residues. CDR1 is LGHDT and CDR2 is YNNKEL in the germline V gene (reference sequence).